This T cell receptor (beta chain) comes out of a study of breast tumors, draining lymph nodes, adjacent tissues. Study-wide results and limits: Tumor repertoires ranked between lymph nodes and nontumor tissue in diversity, with V and J gene preferences.

Remarks on this clonotype: What it recognizes is unknown.

Each CDR3 protein is one row after TCRdb ran MiXCR on the multiplex PCR reads. The sample lists under 300,000 distinct CDR3 sequences, 34% occurring once. The lymph nodes were axillary draining lymph nodes from breast cancer patients. Trimming cost V 5 bases and J 8 bases, with 18 bases left between them. CDR1 is DFQATT and CDR2 is SNEGSKA in the germline V gene (reference sequence). This CDR3 spans 14 amino acids. This chain uses TRBV20-1 with TRBJ1-4; tentatively, D is TRBD1 (5 bases). This clonotype was obtained from a female donor with breast cancer. Some clones in this sample may be carry-over from other donors' samples. The specimen was axillary lymph node tissue. The CDR3 DNA is TGCAGTGCTGACATTAGCGGGGGACGCGAAAAACTGTTTTTT. Protein sequence: CSADISGGREKLFF.